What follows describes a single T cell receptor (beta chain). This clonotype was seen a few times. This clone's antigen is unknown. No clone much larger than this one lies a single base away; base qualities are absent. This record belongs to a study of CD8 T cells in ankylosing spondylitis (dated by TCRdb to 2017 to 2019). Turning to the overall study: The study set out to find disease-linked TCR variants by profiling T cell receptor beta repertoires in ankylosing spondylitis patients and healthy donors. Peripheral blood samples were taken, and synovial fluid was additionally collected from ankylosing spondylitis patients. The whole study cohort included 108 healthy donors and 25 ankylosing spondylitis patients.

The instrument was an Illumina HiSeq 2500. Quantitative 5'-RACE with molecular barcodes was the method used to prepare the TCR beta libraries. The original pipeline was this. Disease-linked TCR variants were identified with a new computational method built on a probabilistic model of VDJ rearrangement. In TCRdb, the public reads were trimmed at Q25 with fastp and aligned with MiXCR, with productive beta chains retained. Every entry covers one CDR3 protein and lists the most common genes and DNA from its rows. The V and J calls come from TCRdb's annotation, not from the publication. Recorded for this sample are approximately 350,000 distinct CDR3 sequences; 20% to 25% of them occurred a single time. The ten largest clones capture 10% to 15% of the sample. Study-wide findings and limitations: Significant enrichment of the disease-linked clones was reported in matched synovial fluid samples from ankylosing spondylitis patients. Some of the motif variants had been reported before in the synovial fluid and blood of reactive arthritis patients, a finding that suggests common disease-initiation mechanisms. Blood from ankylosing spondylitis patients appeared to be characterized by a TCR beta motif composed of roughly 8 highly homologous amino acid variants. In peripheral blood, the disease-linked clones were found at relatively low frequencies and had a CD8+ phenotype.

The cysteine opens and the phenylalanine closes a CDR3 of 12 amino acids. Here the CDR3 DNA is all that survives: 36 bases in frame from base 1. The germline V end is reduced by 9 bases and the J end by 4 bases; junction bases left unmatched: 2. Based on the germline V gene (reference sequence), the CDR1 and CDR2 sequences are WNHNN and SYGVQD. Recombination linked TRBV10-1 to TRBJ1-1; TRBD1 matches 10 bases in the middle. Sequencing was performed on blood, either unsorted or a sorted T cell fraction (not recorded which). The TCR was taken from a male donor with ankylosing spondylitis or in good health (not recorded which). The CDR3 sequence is CARTGGGTEAFF. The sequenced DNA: TGCGCCAGGACAGGGGGCGGCACTGAAGCTTTCTTT.